What follows is one T cell receptor beta chain and its context. This specimen comes from a study of control samples from healthy donors and cancer patients. From germline, CDR1 is LNHDA and CDR2 SQIVND (reference sequence). V lost 4 bases, J lost 8 bases, and 3 bases stayed unmatched. This CDR3 contains 12 residues. Some clones are missing from TCRdb's copy, which holds only in-frame ones; the method was immunoSEQ multiplex PCR. Seen here are roughly 90,000 clones, 85% to 90% observed once, and the top ten hold about 10%. The sequenced material came from PBMCs. The genes are TRBV19 and TRBJ1-2; 8 bases fit TRBD1. The receptor was isolated from a woman aged 45-65 years with colorectal cancer. CDR3 amino acids: CASSTWDRGYTF. CDR3 bases: TGTGCCAGTAGTACCTGGGACAGGGGCTACACCTTC.